Shown below are 14 T cell receptor beta chains from a single sample sequenced in a study of CD8 T cells in Susac syndrome. Random hexamers were used to reverse transcribe about 0.45 to 1 ug of RNA. TCRdb reprocessed the immunoSEQ multiplex PCR reads with MiXCR, giving one entry per CDR3 protein. The sample lists about 200,000 distinct CDR3 sequences, roughly 94% occurring once. Specimen: CD4+ T cells from PBMCs. The receptor set was obtained from a human donor in good health.

Worth noting for this clonotype: A read error may produce the germline difference seen at one junction end. The V gene is TRBV7-7, the J gene TRBJ2-2; 7 bases map to TRBD1. From germline, CDR1 is SSHAT and CDR2 FNYEAQ (reference sequence). This CDR3 is built from 16 residues. The CDR3 sequence is CASSLMTGSNTGELFF. The CDR3 DNA follows: TGTGCTAGCAGCTTAATGACAGGGTCGAACACCGGGGAGCTGTTTTTT.

The chain combines TRBV6-1 with TRBJ2-6; D not resolved. The CDR3 is 17 residues long. V lost 6 bases and J 0 bases, leaving 15 bases between the germline ends. Germline V lookup: CDR1 MNHNS, CDR2 SASEGT. CDR3 region: CASSPPGEYSGANVLTF. For the CDR3, the DNA is TGTGCCAGCAGCCCCCCGGGCGAATACTCTGGGGCCAACGTCCTGACTTTC.

The chain combines TRBV24-1 with TRBJ2-5; 10 bases fit TRBD2. The CDR3 spans 15 residues. Germline V gene data show CDR1 as KGHDR and CDR2 as SFDVKD. Trimming removed 3 bases from V and 4 bases from J; junction bases left unmatched: 4. CDR3 loop: CATSDPLAGVETQYF. DNA of the CDR3: TGTGCCACCAGTGATCCCCTAGCGGGAGTAGAGACCCAGTACTTC.

V gene TRBV14 combines with J gene TRBJ2-7; 8 bases are a match to TRBD1. Germline CDR1 is SGHDN and CDR2 is FVKESK. V was clipped by 0 bases and J by 1 base; unmatched bases: 8. The CDR3 has 17 residues. The CDR3 DNA reads as TGTGCCAGCAGCCAAGATGTAGTGACAGGGGTGTCCTACGAGCAGTACGTC. It is translated as CASSQDVVTGVSYEQYV.

The chain has TRBV3-1 and TRBJ1-2; D unclear. This CDR3 region has 15 residues. CDR1 LGHDT and CDR2 YNNKEL come from the germline V gene (reference sequence). Trimming pared 4 bases from V and 0 bases from J, leaving 12 bases between. CDR3 sequence: CASSPWSSANYGYTF. The CDR3 DNA reads TGTGCCAGCAGCCCCTGGAGCAGCGCTAACTATGGCTACACCTTC.

The chain is built from TRBV19 and TRBJ2-1, with D perhaps TRBD2 (7 bases). Germline V gives CDR1 LNHDA, CDR2 SQIVND (reference sequence). The V end was cut by 2 bases, the J end by 3 bases, with 14 bases between. The CDR3 sequence is 16 residues long. The CDR3 region has the DNA TGTGCCAGTAGTATACCAGGGAGGGGGGGCTACAATGAGCAGTTCTTC. Its translation: CASSIPGRGGYNEQFF. The whole variable domain, filled in from reference TRBV19 and TRBJ2-1, reads DGGITQSPKYLFRKEGQNVTLSCEQNLNHDAMYWYRQDPGQGLRLIYYSQIVNDFQKGDIAEGYSVSREKKESFPLTVTSAQKNPTAFYLCASSIPGRGGYNEQFFGPGTRLTVL.

The chain employs TRBV28 and TRBJ2-5, with 7 bases that match TRBD2. The J segment lost 1 base and the V segment lost 5 bases, leaving 4 bases of the junction unmatched. Germline CDR1 and CDR2: MDHEN and SYDVKM. CDR3 size: 14 residues. CDR3 loop: CASSTGGAQETQYF. The CDR3 coding sequence is TGTGCCAGCAGTACGGGGGGTGCCCAAGAGACCCAGTACTTC.

This clonotype was detected once. The chain combines TRBV3-1 with TRBJ2-7, with D tentatively TRBD2 (6 bases). V shed 5 bases and J shed 2 bases, with 10 bases lying between them. Germline V gives CDR1 LGHDT, CDR2 YNNKEL (reference sequence). This CDR3 spans 13 amino acids. The chain's CDR3 is CASSRRGPYEQYF. CDR3 DNA: TGTGCCAGCAGCAGGAGGGGACCCTACGAGCAGTACTTC.

Comments on this clonotype: One end of the junction fails to match germline, which may point to a read error. This chain connects TRBV5-1 to TRBJ1-1; 7 nucleotides line up with TRBD1. Germline V gene data show CDR1 as SGHRS and CDR2 as YFSETQ. This CDR3 comprises 13 residues. The CDR3 here is CASSGGMNTEAFF. The CDR3 DNA sequence: TGTGCCAGCTCAGGGGGGATGAACACTGAAGCTTTCTTT.

This chain connects TRBV18 to TRBJ1-2; no clear D gene. This CDR3 contains 14 residues. V lost 3 bases and J 4 bases, leaving 12 bases between the germline ends. Germline V gene data show CDR1 as KGHSH and CDR2 as LQKENI. CDR3 loop: CASSPLSGSYGYTF. The CDR3, as DNA: TGTGCCAGCTCACCTTTATCTGGCAGCTATGGCTACACCTTC.

This chain uses TRBV20-1 with TRBJ2-1; D remains unclear. In germline, CDR1 is DFQATT, CDR2 SNEGSKA (reference sequence). The CDR3 has 16 residues. V dropped 6 bases and J dropped 0 bases, with 18 bases sitting between them. The CDR3: CSAKDRKNLSYNEQFF. The CDR3 nucleotides are TGCAGTGCCAAAGACCGGAAGAATCTCTCCTACAATGAGCAGTTCTTC.

The chain links TRBV5-4 to TRBJ2-5; TRBD1 might be the D (5 bases). CDR3 length: 14 amino acids. The V end lost 5 bases, the J end lost 1 base, and 12 bases lay between the germline ends. The germline gives CDR1 SGHNT, CDR2 YYREEE (reference sequence). The chain's CDR3 is CASSFQGSQETQYF. Written as DNA, the CDR3 is TGTGCCAGCAGTTTCCAGGGATCCCAAGAGACCCAGTACTTC.

The rearrangement links TRBV27 to TRBJ2-4; D unclear. V lost 5 bases and J 0 bases, leaving 5 bases between the germline ends. Germline assignment: CDR1 MNHEY and CDR2 SMNVEV (reference sequence). CDR3 length: 13 amino acids. The DNA for the CDR3 is TGTGCCAGCAGTAAATCAGCCAAAAACATTCAGTACTTC. Translation gives CASSKSAKNIQYF.

V is TRBV3-1 and J is TRBJ2-1; 7 bases agree with TRBD2. From germline, CDR1 is LGHDT and CDR2 YNNKEL (reference sequence). V trimming: 4 bases; J trimming: 2 bases; junction bases outside the gene matches: 8. There are 16 residues in the CDR3. The CDR3 loop is CASSLRGSLPYNEQFF. The CDR3 DNA sequence: TGTGCCAGCAGCCTCCGCGGGAGTTTGCCCTACAATGAGCAGTTCTTC.